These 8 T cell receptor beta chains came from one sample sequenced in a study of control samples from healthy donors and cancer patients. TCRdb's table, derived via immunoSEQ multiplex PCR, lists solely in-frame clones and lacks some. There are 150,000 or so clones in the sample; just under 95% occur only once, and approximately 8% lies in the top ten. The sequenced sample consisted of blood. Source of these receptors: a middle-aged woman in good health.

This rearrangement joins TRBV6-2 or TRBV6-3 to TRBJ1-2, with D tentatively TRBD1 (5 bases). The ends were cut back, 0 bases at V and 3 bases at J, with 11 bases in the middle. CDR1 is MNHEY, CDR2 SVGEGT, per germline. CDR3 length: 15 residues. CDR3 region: CASSYSGQSHYGYTF. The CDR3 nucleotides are TGTGCCAGCAGTTACTCGGGGCAGTCCCACTATGGCTACACCTTC.

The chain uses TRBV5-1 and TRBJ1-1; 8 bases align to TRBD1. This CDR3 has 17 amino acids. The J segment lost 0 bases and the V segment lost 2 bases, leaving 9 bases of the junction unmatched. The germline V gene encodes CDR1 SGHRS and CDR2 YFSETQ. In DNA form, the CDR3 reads TGCGCCAGCAGCTTTCGCAGGGGGCGAGGGATGAACACTGAAGCTTTCTTT. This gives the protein CASSFRRGRGMNTEAFF.

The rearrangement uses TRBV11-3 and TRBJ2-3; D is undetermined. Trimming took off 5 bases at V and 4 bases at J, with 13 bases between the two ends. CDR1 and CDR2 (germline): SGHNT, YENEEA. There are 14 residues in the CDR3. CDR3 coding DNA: TGTGCCAGCAGCCCGACTCCCGTGGCAGATACGCAGTATTTT. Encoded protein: CASSPTPVADTQYF.

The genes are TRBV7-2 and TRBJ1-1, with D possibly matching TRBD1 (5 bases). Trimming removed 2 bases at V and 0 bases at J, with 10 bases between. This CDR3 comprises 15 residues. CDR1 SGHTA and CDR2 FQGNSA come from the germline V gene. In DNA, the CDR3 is TGTGCCAGCAGCTTATATTGGGGGTTGAACACTGAAGCTTTCTTT. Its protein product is CASSLYWGLNTEAFF.

CDR3 DNA sequence: TGCGCCAGCAGCTTGAACCAGGGGGCTGGCCAGCCCCAGCATTTT. Translation gives CASSLNQGAGQPQHF. The V and J genes are TRBV5-1 and TRBJ1-5, with 8 bases lining up with TRBD1. J was trimmed by 7 bases and V by 1 base; bases with no gene match: 7. This CDR3 contains 15 residues. Per germline, CDR1 SGHRS and CDR2 YFSETQ.

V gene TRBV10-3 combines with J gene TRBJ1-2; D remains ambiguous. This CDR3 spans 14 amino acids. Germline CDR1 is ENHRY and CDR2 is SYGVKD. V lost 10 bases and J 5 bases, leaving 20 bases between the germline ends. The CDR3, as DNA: TGTGCCAGCAACCCGGAGGGCTCTCGGTATGGCTACACCTTC. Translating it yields CASNPEGSRYGYTF.

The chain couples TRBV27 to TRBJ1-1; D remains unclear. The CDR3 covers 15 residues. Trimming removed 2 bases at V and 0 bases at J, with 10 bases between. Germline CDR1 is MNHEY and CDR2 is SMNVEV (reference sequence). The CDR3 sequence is CASSLIKQMNTEAFF. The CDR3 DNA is TGTGCCAGCAGTTTAATTAAACAGATGAACACTGAAGCTTTCTTT.

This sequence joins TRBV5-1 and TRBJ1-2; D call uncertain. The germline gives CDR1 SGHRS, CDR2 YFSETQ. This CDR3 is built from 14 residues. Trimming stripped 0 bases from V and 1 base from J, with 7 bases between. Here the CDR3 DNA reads TGCGCCAGCAGCTTGGATCCACATAACTATGGCTACACCTTC. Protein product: CASSLDPHNYGYTF.